Presented here are 26 T cell receptor beta chains from one specimen sequenced in a study of blood T cell repertoires in COVID-19. The repertoire was sequenced with immunoSEQ multiplex PCR; TCRdb's copy has only in-frame clones and lacks some. The sample comprises around 78,000 clones, around four fifths of which are singletons, and 9.5% to 10% rests with the top ten. The sample taken for sequencing was peripheral blood. The receptors were gathered from a human donor in a cohort sampled during active COVID-19.

J is TRBJ1-1 and V is TRBV18; 7 positions agree with TRBD1. V lost 5 bases and J lost 3; bases outside the gene matches: 3. The CDR3 has 13 amino acids. The germline CDR1 and CDR2 sequences are KGHSH and LQKENI. CDR3 in DNA: TGTGCCAGCTCAGACGACAGGGACACTGAAGCTTTCTTT. Translating gives CASSDDRDTEAFF.

The genes are TRBV6-6 and TRBJ2-2, with D possibly being TRBD2 (5 bases). Trimming shortened V by 6 bases and J by 1 base, and 12 bases separated the two germline ends. The CDR3 sequence is 15 residues long. CDR1 and CDR2 from the germline V gene are MNHNY and SVGAGI (reference sequence). CDR3 loop: CASRGQRMNTGELFF. The CDR3 DNA reads as TGTGCCAGCAGGGGTCAGCGGATGAACACCGGGGAGCTGTTTTTT.

The chain has TRBV6-5 and TRBJ1-2; no clear D. CDR3 size: 15 residues. The V end lost 6 bases, the J end lost 2 bases, and 16 bases lay between the germline ends. Germline V gives CDR1 MNHEY, CDR2 SVGAGI. Here the CDR3 DNA reads TGTGCCAGCAGCCCAAGGCCCGGGAAGAACTATGGCTACACCTTC. Amino acid sequence: CASSPRPGKNYGYTF.

This clone turned up a few times. The V gene is TRBV4-1, the J gene TRBJ2-5, with 8 positions matching TRBD2. The germline CDR1 and CDR2 sequences are MGHRA and YSYEKL. With V trimmed by 4 bases and J by 5 bases, 9 bases remained unmatched. The CDR3 has 15 residues. The CDR3 bases are TGCGCCAGCAGCCGATCCGGGACTAGTTCGGAGACCCAGTACTTC. The encoded protein is CASSRSGTSSETQYF.

This chain joins TRBV6-5 and TRBJ1-1; 9 bases agree with TRBD1. CDR1 and CDR2 (germline): MNHEY, SVGAGI. This CDR3 region has 14 residues. After removal of 6 bases from V and 5 bases from J, the junction contained 7 bases not matched to a gene. Here the CDR3 reads CASSTGTGRTEAFF. The CDR3, as DNA: TGTGCCAGCAGCACCGGGACAGGGCGGACTGAAGCTTTCTTT.

Here the CDR3 reads CASSLGQGGNSPLHF. The CDR3, as DNA: TGCGCCAGCAGTCTAGGACAGGGAGGTAATTCACCCCTCCACTTT. The V call is TRBV5-1, the J call TRBJ1-6, with 8 nucleotides matching TRBD1. Germline values: CDR1 SGHRS, CDR2 YFSETQ. The ends lost 5 bases at V and 6 bases at J; junction bases unmatched: 7. This CDR3 has 15 residues.

The chain has TRBV10-1 and TRBJ2-2; D remains ambiguous. The V gene's germline CDR1 is WNHNN and CDR2 SYGVQD (reference sequence). The CDR3 runs 14 residues. V was cut by 3 bases and J by 4 bases, with 9 bases left in between. In DNA, the CDR3 is TGCGCCAGCAGTGAAGGAGACGTCACCGGGGAGCTGTTTTTT. It yields the protein CASSEGDVTGELFF.

The V and J genes are TRBV3-1 (or the pseudogene TRBV3-2) and TRBJ1-2; D unclear. Germline assignment: CDR1 LGHDT and CDR2 YNNKEL (reference sequence). With 4 bases removed from V and 1 base from J, the gap between germline ends came to 16 bases. This CDR3 comprises 16 residues. CDR3 residues: CASSPGGHLGNYGYTF. The CDR3, as DNA: TGTGCCAGCAGCCCAGGTGGGCACTTGGGTAACTATGGCTACACCTTC.

This rearrangement joins TRBV6-5 to TRBJ1-1; 12 bases line up with TRBD1. The V gene's germline CDR1 is MNHEY and CDR2 SVGAGI. The CDR3 is made up of 14 amino acids. The junction had 9 bases not matched to a gene; V was cut back by 6 bases and J by 10 bases. The CDR3 DNA reads TGTGCCAGCAGGGCCGGGACAGGGGGCTCAATAGCTTTCTTT. This translates into CASRAGTGGSIAFF.

This chain uses TRBV7-6 with TRBJ2-2; D is possibly TRBD2 (6 bases). CDR1 and CDR2 from the germline V gene are SGHVS and FNYEAQ. With 5 bases removed from V and 4 bases from J, the gap between germline ends came to 23 bases. The CDR3 totals 18 residues. CDR3 DNA: TGTGCCAGCAGCCCGTGGCAGGCGGGACGACAACCCACCGGGGAGCTGTTTTTT. It codes for CASSPWQAGRQPTGELFF.

The J gene is TRBJ2-7, the V gene TRBV15; 9 bases fit TRBD1. This CDR3 has 16 residues. Per the germline V gene, CDR1 is LNHNV and CDR2 is YYDKDF (reference sequence). Trimming at V came to 4 bases and at J to 1 base, leaving 8 bases not matched to a gene. CDR3 DNA: TGTGCCACCAGCACCTTTACAGGGGGCTCATCCTACGAGCAGTACTTC. Its translation: CATSTFTGGSSYEQYF.

This chain joins TRBV2 and TRBJ1-6, with 8 bases matching TRBD1. The CDR3 consists of 14 residues. Trimming at V came to 6 bases and at J to 7 bases, leaving 5 bases not matched to a gene. The germline V gene encodes CDR1 SNHLY and CDR2 FYNNEI. The CDR3 coding sequence is TGTGCCAGCAGCAAGGACAGGGTCAATTCACCCCTCCACTTT. It yields the protein CASSKDRVNSPLHF. Complete variable domain (other parts from reference TRBV2 and TRBJ1-6): EPEVTQTPSHQVTQMGQEVILRCVPISNHLYFYWYRQILGQKVEFLVSFYNNEISEKSEIFDDQFSVERPDGSNFTLKIRSTKLEDSAMYFCASSKDRVNSPLHFGNGTRLTVT.

The CDR3 sequence: CASSPGWGEETQYF. The CDR3 DNA follows: TGTGCCAGCTCACCTGGATGGGGCGAAGAGACCCAGTACTTC. The rearrangement uses TRBV18 and TRBJ2-5; D might be TRBD1 (5 bases). The V end lost 3 bases, the J end lost 3 bases, and 11 bases lay between the germline ends. This CDR3 region has 14 residues. The germline CDR1 and CDR2 sequences are KGHSH and LQKENI.

V gene TRBV5-4 combines with J gene TRBJ2-7, with 8 bases identical to TRBD1. CDR3 size: 15 residues. Looked up from germline, CDR1 is SGHNT and CDR2 is YYREEE (reference sequence). Germline trimming cut 2 bases from V and 8 bases from J; bases unmatched to any gene: 12. The CDR3 DNA reads TGTGCCAGCAGCTTCTCGCCCTGGACAGGGTACAAGCAGTACTTC. Translated: CASSFSPWTGYKQYF.

The rearrangement links TRBV7-2 to TRBJ2-7; D is possibly TRBD1 (5 bases). This CDR3 comprises 15 residues. Between the trimmed V and J ends, which lost 2 bases and 0 bases, there was a span of 11 bases. Germline values: CDR1 SGHTA, CDR2 FQGNSA. The CDR3 DNA follows: TGTGCCAGCAGCTTAAGTGGGGCAGGCTCCTACGAGCAGTACTTC. Its translation is CASSLSGAGSYEQYF.

The J gene is TRBJ2-3, the V gene TRBV5-1; 7 positions match TRBD1. V shed 5 bases, J shed 3 bases, and the junction held 9 bases outside the gene matches. The CDR3 sequence is 15 residues long. Germline values: CDR1 SGHRS, CDR2 YFSETQ. The CDR3: CASRTGIRGTDTQYF. As DNA, the CDR3 is TGCGCCAGCAGGACAGGGATAAGGGGGACAGATACGCAGTATTTT.

The chain couples TRBV10-3 to TRBJ2-1; 10 bases match TRBD2. CDR3 length equals 16 residues. Trimming at V came to 2 bases and at J to 5 bases, leaving 6 bases not matched to a gene. The germline CDR1 and CDR2 sequences are ENHRY and SYGVKD. The CDR3 nucleotides are TGTGCCATCAGTGAGACTAGCGGGGTACCTAACAATGAGCAGTTCTTC. It yields the protein CAISETSGVPNNEQFF.

This chain links TRBV6-5 with TRBJ1-1; possibly TRBD1 for D (5 bases). V was trimmed by 3 bases and J by 5 bases, leaving 13 bases between them. The CDR3 runs 14 residues. The germline V gene encodes CDR1 MNHEY and CDR2 SVGAGI. The CDR3 coding sequence is TGTGCCAGCAGTTATAGTCAGGGTTGGACTGAAGCTTTCTTT. It specifies CASSYSQGWTEAFF.

V and J are TRBV12-3 or TRBV12-4 and TRBJ2-7, with D maybe TRBD2 (5 bases). The CDR3 runs to 13 residues. Trimming stripped 1 base from V and 9 bases from J, with 13 bases between. The chain's CDR3 is CASSLGSARGQYF. In nucleotides, the CDR3 is TGTGCCAGCAGTTTAGGATCAGCTCGGGGGCAGTACTTC.

The rearrangement links TRBV4-1 to TRBJ1-3; TRBD1 is a possible D gene (6 bases). This CDR3 is 14 amino acids long. Germline V gene sequence: CDR1 MGHRA, CDR2 YSYEKL. V was cut by 0 bases and J by 5 bases, with 8 bases left in between. CDR3 nucleotide sequence: TGCGCCAGCAGCCAAGAGGGGGCGCGAAACACCATATATTTT. Translated, it gives CASSQEGARNTIYF.

The V call is TRBV19, the J call TRBJ1-5; tentatively, D is TRBD1 (6 bases). The CDR3 runs 15 residues. V shed 4 bases and J shed 3 bases, with 13 bases lying between them. CDR1 LNHDA and CDR2 SQIVND come from the germline V gene (reference sequence). CDR3 region: CASSTPDRPNQPQHF. The CDR3 DNA reads TGTGCCAGTAGTACTCCCGACAGGCCCAATCAGCCCCAGCATTTT.

CDR3 sequence: CASSPRGGDTDTQYF. CDR3 nucleotide sequence: TGTGCCAGCTCACCGCGGGGGGGCGACACAGATACGCAGTATTTT. The chain employs TRBV18 and TRBJ2-3; 9 nucleotides line up with TRBD2. The germline gives CDR1 KGHSH, CDR2 LQKENI. CDR3 length: 15 residues. V trimming: 3 bases; J trimming: 2 bases; junction bases outside the gene matches: 3.

This clone appeared once. The V and J genes are TRBV10-2 and TRBJ2-6; 8 bases line up with TRBD2. The CDR3 consists of 17 residues. Germline assignment: CDR1 WSHSY and CDR2 SAAADI. V gave up 4 bases and J gave up 0 bases; unmatched junction bases: 5. The CDR3 DNA is TGCGCCAGCAGTGGAGCGGGGGCGGTCTCTGGGGCCAACGTCCTGACTTTC. Translating it yields CASSGAGAVSGANVLTF.

V gene TRBV3-1 (or the pseudogene TRBV3-2) combines with J gene TRBJ2-3, with 12 bases that match TRBD2. V lost 1 base and J lost 4; bases outside the gene matches: 12. This CDR3 is 19 amino acids long. Per germline, CDR1 LGHDT and CDR2 YNNKEL (reference sequence). The CDR3, as DNA: TGTGCCAGCAGCCAAGGGATCATGGGCCTAGCGGGGGGGCCAGATACGCAGTATTTT. Translation gives CASSQGIMGLAGGPDTQYF.

The chain is built from TRBV10-3 and TRBJ2-3; D gene uncertain. The CDR3 is 14 amino acids. The V gene's germline CDR1 is ENHRY and CDR2 SYGVKD. The V and J ends lost 0 bases and 2 bases respectively, with 6 bases between them. DNA of the CDR3: TGTGCCATCAGTGAGTCGGCTGCCACAGATACGCAGTATTTT. Protein product: CAISESAATDTQYF.

The V call is TRBV24-1, the J call TRBJ2-5; D remains ambiguous. The CDR3 totals 15 residues. CDR1 is KGHDR, CDR2 SFDVKD, per germline. Between the trimmed V and J ends, which lost 0 bases and 4 bases, there was a span of 11 bases. The CDR3 loop is CATSDLRGPGETQYF. For the CDR3, the DNA is TGTGCCACCAGTGATTTGCGTGGCCCGGGAGAGACCCAGTACTTC.